These 28 T cell receptor beta chains share one sample of origin, sequenced in a study of T cells after yellow fever vaccination. TCRdb fed the 5' RACE reads into MiXCR, producing one record per CDR3 protein. The repertoire holds some 110,000 distinct CDR3 sequences, with 7.2% as singletons. The sample was CD4+ T cells sorted from PBMCs, taken 35 to 50 days after the first yellow fever vaccination. These receptors came from a man between 18 and 35 years old who received the YFV17D yellow fever vaccine.

This clonotype was observed at least ten times. The V call is TRBV12-3 or TRBV12-4, the J call TRBJ2-1; either TRBD1 or TRBD2 may fit D (5 bases each). V shed 7 bases and J shed 7 bases, with 17 bases lying between them. The CDR3 is 14 residues long. The CDR3 DNA follows: TGTGCCAGCATTTCCCGGGGACGGTCGAATGAGCAGTTCTTC. It encodes CASISRGRSNEQFF.

This clonotype has more than one count but fewer than ten. This chain connects TRBV5-5 to TRBJ2-1; D is perhaps TRBD2 (7 bases). Germline CDR1 is SGHKS and CDR2 is YYEKEE (reference sequence). The ends were cut back, 0 bases at V and 5 bases at J, with 15 bases in the middle. The CDR3 sequence is 16 residues long. This chain's CDR3 is CASSLGPPGGDNEQFF. Here the CDR3 DNA reads TGTGCCAGCAGCTTGGGCCCCCCGGGGGGCGACAATGAGCAGTTCTTC.

This clonotype has more than one count but fewer than ten. The chain employs TRBV7-6 and TRBJ2-1; 8 nucleotides line up with TRBD2. Germline values: CDR1 SGHVS, CDR2 FNYEAQ. V trimming: 3 bases; J trimming: 6 bases; junction bases outside the gene matches: 16. There are 18 residues in the CDR3. In DNA, the CDR3 is TGTGCCAGCAGCTTGACTTATAGCGGGGCCGTTCCCTTCAATGAGCAGTTCTTC. Translated: CASSLTYSGAVPFNEQFF. Complete variable domain (other parts from reference TRBV7-6 and TRBJ2-1): GAGVSQSPRYKVTKRGQDVALRCDPISGHVSLYWYRQALGQGPEFLTYFNYEAQQDKSGLPNDRFSAERPEGSISTLTIQRTEQRDSAMYRCASSLTYSGAVPFNEQFFGPGTRLTVL.

This clonotype has at least ten counts. The chain employs TRBV19 and TRBJ1-2, with 10 positions matching TRBD1. This CDR3 region has 14 residues. With 6 bases clipped from V and 7 bases from J, the junction kept 8 bases outside the gene matches. The germline V gene has CDR1 LNHDA and CDR2 SQIVND (reference sequence). CDR3 loop: CASSYARDRGGYTF. Here the CDR3 DNA reads TGTGCCAGTAGCTACGCACGGGACAGGGGTGGCTACACCTTC.

This clonotype was found many times. The CDR3, as DNA: TGCGCCAGCAGCTTGGTTCCCGGGGCCTACAATGAGCAGTTCTTC. Protein sequence: CASSLVPGAYNEQFF. The chain joins TRBV5-1 to TRBJ2-1; maybe TRBD2 (5 bases). The germline V gene has CDR1 SGHRS and CDR2 YFSETQ. V was shortened by 0 bases and J by 2 bases, with 9 bases between the two germline ends. The CDR3 has 15 residues.

About this clonotype itself: This may be a read error: a much more frequent sequence differs by one nucleotide. V usage is TRBV27 and J usage is TRBJ2-3; D possibly corresponds to TRBD2 (6 bases). The germline V gene has CDR1 MNHEY and CDR2 SMNVEV (reference sequence). V shed 4 bases and J shed 4 bases, with 24 bases lying between them. CDR3 length: 18 amino acids. CDR3 region: CASSSRAGISWRSDTQYF. Here the CDR3 DNA reads TGTGCCAGCAGTTCAAGGGCGGGGATCTCGTGGCGCTCAGATACGCAGTATTTT.

The table lists this clonotype with many counts. The chain uses TRBV27 and TRBJ1-2, with D possibly matching TRBD1 (5 bases). This CDR3 is 14 amino acids long. Germline V gene sequence: CDR1 MNHEY, CDR2 SMNVEV (reference sequence). V was pared by 3 bases and J by 1 base, with 9 bases between. The CDR3 loop reads CASSFIGGNYGYTF. The CDR3 bases are TGTGCCAGCAGTTTTATTGGGGGTAACTATGGCTACACCTTC.

This clonotype was detected ten times or more. The genes are TRBV6-5 and TRBJ2-1; D gene uncertain. CDR1 and CDR2 from the germline V gene are MNHEY and SVGAGI. The CDR3 extends over 14 amino acids. V shed 0 bases and J shed 9 bases, with 12 bases lying between them. The CDR3, as DNA: TGTGCCAGCAGTTACTCGGAAGGGTTGGGTGAGCAGTTCTTC. Amino acid sequence: CASSYSEGLGEQFF.

This clonotype was recorded at least ten times. The gene calls are TRBV7-3 and TRBJ2-3; TRBD2 agrees at 8 bases. Losses at the gene ends were 5 bases for V and 4 bases for J; bases not matched to a gene: 11. Germline-derived CDR1 and CDR2 are SGHTA and FQGTGA. The CDR3 extends over 16 amino acids. Here the CDR3 DNA reads TGTGCCAGCAGCCCCGCACTGCGGGGGGCGGCAGATACGCAGTATTTT. Translated: CASSPALRGAADTQYF.

This clonotype was counted many times. The chain carries TRBV27 and TRBJ2-3; TRBD2 aligns across 16 bases. Germline trimming cut 6 bases from V and 6 bases from J; bases unmatched to any gene: 15. Germline V gene lookup returns CDR1 MNHEY and CDR2 SMNVEV (reference sequence). CDR3 length: 19 residues. CDR3 in amino acids: CASSHGTSGGAVGGDTQYF. CDR3 nucleotides: TGTGCCAGCAGCCACGGGACTAGCGGGGGGGCCGTCGGTGGGGATACGCAGTATTTT.

Ten or more counts support this clonotype. The V call is TRBV20-1, the J call TRBJ1-2; TRBD1 matches 7 bases. V gave up 5 bases and J gave up 3 bases; unmatched junction bases: 6. The CDR3 loop spans 13 amino acids. Germline lookup yields CDR1 DFQATT and CDR2 SNEGSKA (reference sequence). CDR3 sequence reads: CSAVSGTDYGYTF. The CDR3 bases are TGCAGTGCTGTCTCCGGGACAGACTATGGCTACACCTTC.

This clonotype was seen repeatedly, ten times or more. V is TRBV5-5 and J is TRBJ1-1; D unclear. The V and J ends lost 2 bases and 0 bases respectively, with 17 bases between them. This CDR3 region has 17 residues. From germline, CDR1 is SGHKS and CDR2 YYEKEE (reference sequence). In nucleotides, the CDR3 is TGTGCCAGCAGCTTACCCGGCGGAGTCAGGATGAACACTGAAGCTTTCTTT. Residues: CASSLPGGVRMNTEAFF. The entire variable domain, with the rest obtained from reference TRBV5-5 and TRBJ1-1, is as follows: DAGVTQSPTHLIKTRGQQVTLRCSPISGHKSVSWYQQVLGQGPQFIFQYYEKEERGRGNFPDRFSARQFPNYSSELNVNALLLGDSALYLCASSLPGGVRMNTEAFFGQGTRLTVV.

The sample holds many counts of this clonotype. CDR3 sequence (DNA): TGTGCCAGCAGCACCCGGACAGGGGGTAATTCACCCCTCCACTTT. Protein product: CASSTRTGGNSPLHF. The V gene is TRBV11-2, the J gene TRBJ1-6; 10 nucleotides line up with TRBD1. The CDR3 runs 15 residues. V lost 5 bases and J lost 6; bases outside the gene matches: 4. The V gene's germline CDR1 is SGHAT and CDR2 FQNNGV.

This clonotype has ten or more counts. The CDR3 spells CASSVSRGYEQYV. The CDR3 nucleotides read TGTGCCAGCAGCGTAAGCAGGGGTTACGAGCAGTACGTC. This chain links TRBV9 with TRBJ2-7; possible D gene TRBD1, 6 bases. Germline V CDR1 and CDR2: SGDLS, YYNGEE. The CDR3 loop spans 13 amino acids. Trimming took off 1 base at V and 4 bases at J, with 9 bases between the two ends.

A few counts support this clonotype. This chain joins TRBV20-1 and TRBJ2-1, with a possible D match to TRBD1 (6 bases). The germline gives CDR1 DFQATT, CDR2 SNEGSKA (reference sequence). The CDR3 covers 16 residues. V lost 3 bases, J lost 3 bases, and 18 bases lay in between. The CDR3 coding sequence is TGCAGTGCTAGCTCTACCGGACAGACCCGCTACAATGAGCAGTTCTTC. Translating gives CSASSTGQTRYNEQFF.

This clonotype was counted many times. The V call is TRBV5-1, the J call TRBJ1-1; weak D call: TRBD1 (6 bases). Germline V lookup: CDR1 SGHRS, CDR2 YFSETQ. CDR3 length: 15 amino acids. Trimming took off 0 bases at V and 1 base at J, with 10 bases between the two ends. The CDR3 here is CASSLEPTGNTEAFF. The CDR3 DNA sequence: TGCGCCAGCAGCTTGGAGCCGACAGGGAACACTGAAGCTTTCTTT.

At least ten counts were recorded for this clonotype. The chain joins TRBV7-2 to TRBJ1-4; D perhaps matches TRBD1 (5 bases). CDR3 length equals 14 residues. Germline lookup yields CDR1 SGHTA and CDR2 FQGNSA. Trimming cost V 4 bases and J 3 bases, with 9 bases left between them. The CDR3 sequence is CASSSGTANEKLFF. CDR3 bases: TGTGCCAGCAGCTCCGGGACGGCTAATGAAAAACTGTTTTTT. The full variable domain, with the rest looked up from reference TRBV7-2 and TRBJ1-4, is GAGVSQSPSNKVTEKGKDVELRCDPISGHTALYWYRQSLGQGLEFLIYFQGNSAPDKSGLPSDRFSAERTGGSVSTLTIQRTQQEDSAVYLCASSSGTANEKLFFGSGTQLSVL.

This clonotype was observed a few times. The genes are TRBV4-1 and TRBJ2-2, with TRBD2 identical over 9 bases. Germline V lookup: CDR1 MGHRA, CDR2 YSYEKL. The trim removed 0 bases at V and 2 bases at J, leaving 7 bases unmatched. The CDR3 sequence is 18 residues long. CDR3 loop: CASSQEIAGAANTGELFF. In DNA, the CDR3 is TGCGCCAGCAGCCAAGAGATAGCGGGGGCCGCTAACACCGGGGAGCTGTTTTTT.

This clonotype was picked up many times. The chain combines TRBV6-5 with TRBJ2-1; 10 bases agree with TRBD1. Germline V gene lookup returns CDR1 MNHEY and CDR2 SVGAGI. The CDR3 totals 15 residues. V gave up 2 bases and J gave up 6 bases; unmatched junction bases: 4. The CDR3 DNA reads TGTGCCAGCAGTTACAAGGACAGGGGGGCCAATGAGCAGTTCTTC. It translates to CASSYKDRGANEQFF.

This clonotype was recorded many times. The chain is built from TRBV18 and TRBJ2-3; D is ambiguous. The CDR3 length is 12 residues. CDR1 KGHSH and CDR2 LQKENI come from the germline V gene. V shed 0 bases and J shed 2 bases, with 0 bases lying between them. The chain's CDR3 is CASSPPTDTQYF. In DNA form, the CDR3 reads TGTGCCAGCTCACCACCCACAGATACGCAGTATTTT.

The chain uses TRBV15 and TRBJ2-1, with D maybe TRBD1 (8 bases). Trimming took 4 bases from V and 7 from J, leaving 20 bases between them. CDR3 length equals 16 residues. CDR1 and CDR2 (germline): LNHNV, YYDKDF (reference sequence). CDR3 in amino acids: CATSTSGGWDRNEQFF. The DNA of the CDR3 is TGTGCCACCAGCACCTCGGGGGGCTGGGACAGGAATGAGCAGTTCTTC.

This clonotype was observed many times. The chain links TRBV7-6 to TRBJ2-2; the D is unclear. CDR1 is SGHVS, CDR2 FNYEAQ, per germline. V dropped 4 bases and J dropped 0 bases, with 18 bases sitting between them. CDR3 length: 18 amino acids. The CDR3 region has the DNA TGTGCCAGCAGCTGGCCCCGGGCAGGTACATCGAACACCGGGGAGCTGTTTTTT. This sequence encodes CASSWPRAGTSNTGELFF.

In this sample, this clonotype turned up many times. The rearrangement uses TRBV24-1 and TRBJ1-1; tentatively, D is TRBD1 (5 bases). CDR3 size: 13 residues. CDR1 is KGHDR, CDR2 SFDVKD, per germline. Trimming pared 1 base from V and 4 bases from J, leaving 6 bases between. In DNA, the CDR3 is TGTGCCACCAGTGATTTCACAGGCACTGAAGCTTTCTTT. Translating it yields CATSDFTGTEAFF.

This clonotype was seen repeatedly, ten times or more. V is TRBV7-9 and J is TRBJ2-1, with D possibly TRBD2 on 5 matching bases. This CDR3 has 14 amino acids. The V gene lost 2 bases and the J gene lost 4 bases, with 9 bases spanning the gap. Germline V gives CDR1 SEHNR, CDR2 FQNEAQ (reference sequence). The CDR3 sequence is CASSLSEAYNEQFF. Here the CDR3 DNA reads TGTGCCAGCAGCTTATCGGAGGCTTACAATGAGCAGTTCTTC.

This clonotype was recorded many times. This CDR3 is CSATGTALGQPQHF. CDR3 nucleotide sequence: TGCAGTGCTACCGGGACAGCTCTCGGACAGCCCCAGCATTTT. This sequence joins TRBV20-1 and TRBJ1-5; 7 bases are shared with TRBD1. Germline-derived CDR1 and CDR2 are DFQATT and SNEGSKA (reference sequence). The J segment lost 7 bases and the V segment lost 4 bases, leaving 10 bases of the junction unmatched. There are 14 residues in the CDR3.

In this sample, this clonotype turned up many times. The chain is built from TRBV5-6 and TRBJ1-1; D unclear. CDR3 size: 15 residues. Germline V gives CDR1 SGHDT, CDR2 YYEEEE. The germline V and J ends were trimmed by 0 bases and 9 bases, with 18 bases remaining between them. CDR3 protein: CASSLAPAVGKQAFF. The CDR3 DNA reads TGTGCCAGCAGCTTGGCCCCTGCCGTGGGTAAACAAGCTTTCTTT.

This clonotype was counted at least ten times. The rearrangement links TRBV4-3 to TRBJ2-1; D is ambiguous. With 3 bases removed from V and 8 bases from J, the gap between germline ends came to 14 bases. This CDR3 contains 14 residues. Looked up from germline, CDR1 is LGHNA and CDR2 is YSLEER. The CDR3 loop reads CASSQTLKEDEQFF. CDR3 nucleotides: TGCGCCAGCAGCCAGACCCTTAAGGAAGATGAGCAGTTCTTC.

This clonotype was counted at least ten times. V usage is TRBV24-1 and J usage is TRBJ2-1, with 9 bases lining up with TRBD1. The germline CDR1 and CDR2 sequences are KGHDR and SFDVKD. This CDR3 is built from 18 residues. V trimming: 7 bases; J trimming: 6 bases; junction bases outside the gene matches: 18. In DNA form, the CDR3 reads TGTGCCACCAGCTACTCCCTGGGTCTGGGACAGGGATCCAATGAGCAGTTCTTC. Protein: CATSYSLGLGQGSNEQFF.